The entry below describes one T cell receptor beta chain. Antigen specificity is unknown. The record originates from a study of T cell responses to AZD1222 COVID-19 vaccine. Study-level points and caveats: The span of vaccine-associated CD4 TCRs extended across spike, with dominance at 160-218 and 743-854. Donor demographics were predominantly white British with a female majority; clonal diversity may be underestimated.

The method was immunoSEQ multiplex PCR; TCRdb's version includes in-frame clones alone and lacks a portion of them. Of fewer than 150,000 clones listed, nearly 90% were seen once; the top ten hold roughly 5.7%. The germline V gene encodes CDR1 LGHDT and CDR2 YNNKEL (reference sequence). V shed 1 base, J shed 2 bases, and the junction held 4 bases outside the gene matches. CDR3 length equals 17 residues. The sequence was collected from an adult who received the AZD1222 COVID-19 vaccine. This sequence joins TRBV3-1 (or the pseudogene TRBV3-2) and TRBJ2-2; 10 bases line up with TRBD2. The specimen comprised peripheral blood, sampled 28 days after the second AZD1222 dose. This CDR3 is CASSQVTSGANTGELFF. The CDR3 DNA is TGTGCCAGCAGCCAAGTTACTAGCGGGGCTAACACCGGGGAGCTGTTTTTT.